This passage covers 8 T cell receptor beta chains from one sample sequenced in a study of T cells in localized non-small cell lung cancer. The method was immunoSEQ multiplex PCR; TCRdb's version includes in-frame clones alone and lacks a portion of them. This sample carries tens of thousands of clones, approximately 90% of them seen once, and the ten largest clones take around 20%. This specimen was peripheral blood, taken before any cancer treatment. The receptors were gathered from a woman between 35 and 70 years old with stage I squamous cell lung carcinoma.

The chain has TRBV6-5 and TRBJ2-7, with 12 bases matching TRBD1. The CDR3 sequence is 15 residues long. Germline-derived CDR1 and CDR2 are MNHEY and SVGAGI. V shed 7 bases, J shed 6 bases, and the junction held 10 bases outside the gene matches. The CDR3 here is CASIRPGQGAGEQYF. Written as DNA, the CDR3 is TGTGCCAGCATCAGACCGGGACAGGGGGCAGGCGAGCAGTACTTC.

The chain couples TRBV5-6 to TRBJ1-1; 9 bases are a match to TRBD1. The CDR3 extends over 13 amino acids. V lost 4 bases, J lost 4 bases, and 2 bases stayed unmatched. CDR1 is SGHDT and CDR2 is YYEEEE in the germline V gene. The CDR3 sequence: CASSRDRVTEAFF. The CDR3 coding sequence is TGTGCCAGCAGCCGGGACAGGGTCACTGAAGCTTTCTTT.

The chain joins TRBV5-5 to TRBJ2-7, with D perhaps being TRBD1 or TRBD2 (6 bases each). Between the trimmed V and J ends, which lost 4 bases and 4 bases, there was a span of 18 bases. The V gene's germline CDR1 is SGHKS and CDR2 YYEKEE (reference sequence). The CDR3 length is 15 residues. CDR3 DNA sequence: TGTGCCAGCAGCAGCTTTACGCAGGGGAGGTACGAGCAGTACTTC. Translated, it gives CASSSFTQGRYEQYF.

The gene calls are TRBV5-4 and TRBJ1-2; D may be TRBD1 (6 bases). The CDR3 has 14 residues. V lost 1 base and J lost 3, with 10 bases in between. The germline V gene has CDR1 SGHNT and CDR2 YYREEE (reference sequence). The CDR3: CASSLPGDYYGYTF. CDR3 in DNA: TGTGCCAGCAGCTTGCCAGGGGATTACTATGGCTACACCTTC.

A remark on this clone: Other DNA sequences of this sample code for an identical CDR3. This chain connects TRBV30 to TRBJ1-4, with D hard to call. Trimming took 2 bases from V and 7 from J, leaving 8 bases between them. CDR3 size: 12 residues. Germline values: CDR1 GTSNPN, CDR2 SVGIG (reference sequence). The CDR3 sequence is CAWSRAGEKLFF. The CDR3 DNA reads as TGTGCCTGGAGTAGGGCAGGTGAAAAACTGTTTTTT.

This chain's CDR3 is CASSQSGRFNQPQHF. CDR3 sequence (DNA): TGCGCCAGCAGTCAATCTGGCAGATTCAATCAGCCCCAGCATTTT. The chain combines TRBV23-1 with TRBJ1-5; D remains ambiguous. TRBV23-1 is an ORF; its function is uncertain. Between the trimmed V and J ends, which lost 0 bases and 3 bases, there was a span of 9 bases. CDR3 size: 15 residues.

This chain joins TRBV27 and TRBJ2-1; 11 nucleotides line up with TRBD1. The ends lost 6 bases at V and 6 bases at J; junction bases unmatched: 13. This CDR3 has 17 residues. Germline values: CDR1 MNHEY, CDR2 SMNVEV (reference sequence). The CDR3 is CASRNTPRDRGSNEQFF. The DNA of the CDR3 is TGTGCCAGCAGGAATACGCCCCGGGACAGGGGGTCCAATGAGCAGTTCTTC.

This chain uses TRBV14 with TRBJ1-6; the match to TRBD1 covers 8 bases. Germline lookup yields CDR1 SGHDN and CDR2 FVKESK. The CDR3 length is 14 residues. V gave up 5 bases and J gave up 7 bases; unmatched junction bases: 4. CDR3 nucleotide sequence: TGTGCCAGCAGCTATGACAGGGGAAATTCACCCCTCCACTTT. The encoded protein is CASSYDRGNSPLHF.